The sequence of this TCR beta chain was determined in a study of T-cell reconstitution after alpha-beta-depleted transplantation in children. The study, taken as a whole, reports: It was newly produced T cells that mostly accounted for T-cell counts and diversity one year after transplant. Diversity of TCRbeta at day 60 was high in some patients, arising from surviving recipient T cells and thymic progenitors. Roughly two months post-transplant, alpha-beta T cells reportedly originated from several hundred graft clones that had expanded.

In this sample, this clonotype turned up a few times. Its antigen is undetermined. Using unique molecular identifiers, the investigators prepared the TCRbeta library. Each CDR3 protein gets one entry after TCRdb re-called the PCR reads with MiXCR. The sample has fewer than 1 million distinct CDR3 sequences; approximately 15% are singletons. Specimen: PBMCs, mostly from graft donor cells, collected 360 days after TCRalphabeta/CD19-depleted stem cell transplant. The receptor's source is a male patient aged 10-17 years who had a stem cell transplant for acute lymphoblastic leukemia, so the T cells may come from the graft donor.

The chain's CDR3 is CSVLVVYSYEQYF. The CDR3 DNA is TGCAGCGTTCTTGTCGTCTACTCCTACGAGCAGTACTTC. This chain joins TRBV29-1 and TRBJ2-7; D remains unclear. V lost 5 bases to trimming and J lost 0 bases, with 11 bases between them. The CDR3 consists of 13 residues. The germline V gene encodes CDR1 SQVTM and CDR2 ANQGSEA.